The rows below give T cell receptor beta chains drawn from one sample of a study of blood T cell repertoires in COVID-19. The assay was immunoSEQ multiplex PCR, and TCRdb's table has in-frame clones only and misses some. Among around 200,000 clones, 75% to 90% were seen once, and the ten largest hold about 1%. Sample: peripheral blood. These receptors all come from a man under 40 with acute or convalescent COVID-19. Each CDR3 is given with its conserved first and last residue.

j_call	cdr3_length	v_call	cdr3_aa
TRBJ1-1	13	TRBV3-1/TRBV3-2	CASSQVWQGEAFF
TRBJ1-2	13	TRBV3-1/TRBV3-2	CASSQGSRNGYTF
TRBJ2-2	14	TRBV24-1	CATSDRGFGGELFF
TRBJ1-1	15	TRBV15	CATSRWGGQNTEAFF
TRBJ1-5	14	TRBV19	CAKLAAAHNQPQHF
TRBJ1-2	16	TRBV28	CASSLLPRDSGYGYTF
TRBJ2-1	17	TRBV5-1	CASSLGALAGGKNEQFF
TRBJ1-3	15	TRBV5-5	CASSREDRAGNTIYF
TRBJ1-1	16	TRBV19	CASSIGQGAANTEAFF
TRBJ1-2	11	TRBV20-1	CSARGGAGYTF
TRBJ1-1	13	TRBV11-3	CASSLDLRTEAFF
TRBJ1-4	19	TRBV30	CAWRKNGVDRSATNEKLFF
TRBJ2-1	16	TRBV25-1	CASSESGTSGKSEQFF
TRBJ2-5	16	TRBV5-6	CASSPKEWRTEETQYF
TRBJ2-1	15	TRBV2	CASSKQGEVYNEQFF
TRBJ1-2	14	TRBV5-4	CASSLAGGWYGYTF
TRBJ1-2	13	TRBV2	CASTQGLRYGYTF
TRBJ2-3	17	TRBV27	CATSSAVGGLFTDTQYF
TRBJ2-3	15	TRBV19	CASRNSPRQGDTQYF
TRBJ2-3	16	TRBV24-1	CATSDLLATSTDTQYF
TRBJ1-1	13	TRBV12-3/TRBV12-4	CASTTRLNTEAFF
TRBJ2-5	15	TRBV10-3	CAISESILAGETQYF
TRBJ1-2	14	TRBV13	CASSLGRRGSGYTF
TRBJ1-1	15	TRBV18	CASSPPTGEGTEAFF
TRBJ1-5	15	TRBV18	CASSPLVASNQPQHF
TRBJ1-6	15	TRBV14	CASSQTDNNNSPLHF
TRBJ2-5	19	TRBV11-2	CASSGVVGQTLAGSKTQYF
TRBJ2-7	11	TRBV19	CASSNMYEQYF
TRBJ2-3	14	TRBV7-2	CASLRDSSTDTQYF
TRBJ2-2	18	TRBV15	CATSRGLAGDRNTGELFF
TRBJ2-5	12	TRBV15	CATSRDSETQYF
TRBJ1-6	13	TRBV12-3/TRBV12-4	CASSWTGNSPLHF
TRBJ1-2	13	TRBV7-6	CASSFPGREGYTF
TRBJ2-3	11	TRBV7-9	CAVLGEDTQYF
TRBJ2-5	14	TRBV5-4	CASTQDSFKETQYF
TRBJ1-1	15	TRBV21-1	CASSKVRGRGTEAFF
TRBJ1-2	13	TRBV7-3	CASSLNRDYGYTF
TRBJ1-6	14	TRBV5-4	CASSPQGANSPLHF
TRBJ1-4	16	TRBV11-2	CASSFLRGRGNEKLFF
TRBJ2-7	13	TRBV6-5	CASSLSGASEQYF
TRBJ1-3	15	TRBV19	CASSIVGGSGNTIYF
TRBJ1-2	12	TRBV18	CASSGGNYGYTF
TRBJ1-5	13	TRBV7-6	CASSTQGNQPQHF